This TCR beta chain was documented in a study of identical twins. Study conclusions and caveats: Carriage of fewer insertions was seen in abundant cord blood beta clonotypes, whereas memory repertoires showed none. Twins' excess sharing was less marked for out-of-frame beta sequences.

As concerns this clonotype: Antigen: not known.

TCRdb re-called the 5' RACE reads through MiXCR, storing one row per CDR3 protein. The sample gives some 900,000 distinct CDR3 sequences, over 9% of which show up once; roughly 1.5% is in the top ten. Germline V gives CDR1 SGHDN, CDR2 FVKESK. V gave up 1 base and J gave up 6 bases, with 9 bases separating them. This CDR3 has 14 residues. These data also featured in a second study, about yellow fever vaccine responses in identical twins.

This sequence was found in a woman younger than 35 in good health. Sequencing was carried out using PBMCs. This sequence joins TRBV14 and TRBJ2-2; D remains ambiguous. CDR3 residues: CASSQAGRAGELFF. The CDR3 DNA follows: TGTGCCAGCAGCCAAGCCGGTAGGGCCGGGGAGCTGTTTTTT.